What follows describes a single T cell receptor (beta chain). This sample stems from a study of blood T cell repertoires in COVID-19. At the level of the study: Acute and convalescent COVID-19 samples came from the United States, Italy and Spain. PBMCs, B-cell-depleted T cells, or T cells provided the cDNA or gDNA that made up the material.

Germline V gene sequence: CDR1 SGHRS, CDR2 YFSETQ. The CDR3 is 15 residues long. The V and J ends lost 4 bases and 2 bases respectively, with 16 bases between them. In the authors' methods: Amplifying reference gene primers gave estimates of nucleated cell counts. Assay used: immunoSEQ multiplex PCR; TCRdb lists only in-frame clones, some missing. The DNA gave D and trimming, while V, J and clone size come from that table. The sample includes over 600,000 clones, around 89% of them seen just once. The sequence was collected from a woman between 18 and 29 years old with acute or convalescent COVID-19. The chain uses TRBV5-1 and TRBJ2-7; no reliable D call. The sample comprised peripheral blood. In nucleotides, the CDR3 is TGCGCCAGCAGCCTGGAGCGCTTCTCAACCTACGAGCAGTACTTC. Its translation is CASSLERFSTYEQYF.